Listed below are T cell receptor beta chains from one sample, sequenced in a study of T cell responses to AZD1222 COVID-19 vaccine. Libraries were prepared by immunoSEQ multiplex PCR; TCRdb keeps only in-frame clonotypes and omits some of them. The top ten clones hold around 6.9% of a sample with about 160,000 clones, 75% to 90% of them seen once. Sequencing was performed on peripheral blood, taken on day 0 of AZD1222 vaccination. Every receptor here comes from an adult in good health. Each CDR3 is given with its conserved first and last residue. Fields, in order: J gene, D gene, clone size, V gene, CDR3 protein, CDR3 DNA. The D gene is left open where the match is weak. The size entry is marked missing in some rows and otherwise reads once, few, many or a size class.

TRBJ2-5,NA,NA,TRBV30,CAWSAGIQETQYF,TGTGCCTGGAGTGCGGGGATTCAAGAGACCCAGTACTTC
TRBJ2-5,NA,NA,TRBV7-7,CASSHSGSGQETQYF,TGTGCTAGCAGCCACAGCGGTTCAGGGCAAGAGACCCAGTACTTC
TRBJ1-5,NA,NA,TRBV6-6,CASSYPQGNNQPQHF,TGTGCCAGCAGTTACCCACAGGGTAACAATCAGCCCCAGCATTTT
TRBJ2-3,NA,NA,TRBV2,CASRITDTQYF,TGTGCCAGCAGGATCACAGATACGCAGTATTTT
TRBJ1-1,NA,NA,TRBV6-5,CASSYERGTEAFF,TGTGCCAGCAGTTACGAAAGGGGCACTGAAGCTTTCTTT
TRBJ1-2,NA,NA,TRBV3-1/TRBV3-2,CASSNRQYYGYTF,TGTGCCAGCAGCAATAGACAGTACTATGGCTACACCTTC
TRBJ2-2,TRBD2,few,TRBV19,CASRNPGGSTGELFF,TGTGCCAGTAGGAACCCGGGGGGGAGCACCGGGGAGCTGTTTTTT
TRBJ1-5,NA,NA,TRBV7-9,CASSLGPGQPQHF,TGTGCCAGCAGCTTAGGGCCGGGTCAGCCCCAGCATTTT
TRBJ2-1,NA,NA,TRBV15,CATSRDRGRSYNEQFF,TGTGCCACCAGCAGAGATAGGGGCCGAAGTTACAATGAGCAGTTCTTC
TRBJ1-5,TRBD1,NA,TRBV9,CARRTGSFRNQPQHF,TGTGCCAGGCGGACAGGGAGTTTTCGCAATCAGCCCCAGCATTTT
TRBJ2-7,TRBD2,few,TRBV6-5,CASSYRGGYEQYF,TGTGCCAGCAGTTACCGCGGGGGTTACGAGCAGTACTTC
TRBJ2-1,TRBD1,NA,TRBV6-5,CASSYSIQGAGEQFF,TGTGCCAGCAGTTACTCGATCCAGGGGGCTGGTGAGCAGTTCTTC
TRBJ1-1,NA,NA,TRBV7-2,CASSVGGTEAFF,TGTGCCAGCAGCGTAGGAGGTACTGAAGCTTTCTTT
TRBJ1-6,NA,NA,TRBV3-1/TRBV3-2,CASSQAGMSPLHF,TGTGCCAGCAGCCAAGCAGGTATGTCACCCCTCCACTTT
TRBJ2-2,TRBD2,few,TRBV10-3,CASKAGLGTGELFF,TGTGCCAGCAAAGCGGGGCTTGGGACCGGGGAGCTGTTTTTT
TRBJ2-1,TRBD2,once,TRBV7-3,CASSPTSGLPYNEQFF,TGTGCCAGCAGCCCGACTAGCGGGCTCCCCTACAATGAGCAGTTCTTC
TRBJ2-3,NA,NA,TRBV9,CASSVQGAGTGDTQYF,TGTGCCAGCAGCGTCCAAGGAGCGGGTACGGGCGATACGCAGTATTTT
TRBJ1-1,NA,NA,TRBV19,CASSISSGGPYTEAFF,TGTGCCAGTAGTATATCGTCTGGTGGTCCGTACACTGAAGCTTTCTTT
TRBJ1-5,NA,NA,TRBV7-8,CASSEKLGGNQPQHF,TGTGCCAGCAGCGAGAAGTTAGGGGGGAATCAGCCCCAGCATTTT
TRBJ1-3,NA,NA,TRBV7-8,CASSLERTGNTIYF,TGTGCCAGCAGCTTAGAACGGACTGGAAACACCATATATTTT
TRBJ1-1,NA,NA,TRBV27,CASSWGQNTEAFF,TGTGCCAGCAGCTGGGGGCAGAACACTGAAGCTTTCTTT
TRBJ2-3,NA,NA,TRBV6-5,CASRAHSTDTQYF,TGTGCCAGCAGGGCGCATAGCACAGATACGCAGTATTTT
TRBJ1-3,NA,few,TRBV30,CAWSVTPETGNTIYF,TGTGCCTGGAGTGTCACACCGGAGACTGGAAACACCATATATTTT
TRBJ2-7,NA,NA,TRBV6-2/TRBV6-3,CASSLRYYEQYF,TGTGCCAGCAGTTTAAGATACTACGAGCAGTACTTC
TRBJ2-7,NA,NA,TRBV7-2,CASAALSYEQYF,TGTGCCAGCGCAGCTCTATCCTACGAGCAGTACTTC
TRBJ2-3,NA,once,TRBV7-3,CASSSIYTDTQYF,TGTGCCAGCAGCTCTATATACACAGATACGCAGTATTTT
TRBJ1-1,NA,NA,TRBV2,CASSEAQGIPEAFF,TGTGCCAGCAGTGAGGCACAGGGTATCCCTGAAGCTTTCTTT
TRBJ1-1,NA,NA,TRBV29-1,CSVDTGRATEAFF,TGCAGCGTTGATACCGGGAGGGCCACTGAAGCTTTCTTT
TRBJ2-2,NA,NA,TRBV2,CASSEIRNTGELFF,TGTGCCAGCAGTGAAATTCGGAACACCGGGGAGCTGTTTTTT
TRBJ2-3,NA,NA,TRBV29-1,CSVAGDGTDTQYF,TGCAGCGTTGCTGGGGACGGCACAGATACGCAGTATTTT
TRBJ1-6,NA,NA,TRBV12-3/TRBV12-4,CASSFSPNSPLHF,TGTGCCAGCAGTTTTTCACCGAATTCACCCCTCCACTTT
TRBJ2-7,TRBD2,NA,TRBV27,CASSHGLAYEQYF,TGTGCCAGCAGCCACGGACTAGCCTACGAGCAGTACTTC
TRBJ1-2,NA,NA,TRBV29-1,CSVEMSRPFLSGYTF,TGCAGCGTTGAAATGTCCAGGCCCTTCTTAAGTGGCTACACCTTC
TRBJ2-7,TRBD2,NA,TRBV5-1,CASSLSGGRSYEQYF,TGCGCCAGCAGCTTAAGCGGGGGGAGGTCCTACGAGCAGTACTTC
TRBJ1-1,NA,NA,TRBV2,CASRTSRDRTEAFF,TGTGCCAGCAGGACCTCGAGGGATCGCACTGAAGCTTTCTTT
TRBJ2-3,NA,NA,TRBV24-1,CATSDGQKTRTDTQYF,TGTGCCACCAGTGATGGACAGAAAACTAGGACAGATACGCAGTATTTT
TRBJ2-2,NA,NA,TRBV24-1,CATSGSGYTGELFF,TGTGCCACCAGTGGAAGCGGATACACCGGGGAGCTGTTTTTT
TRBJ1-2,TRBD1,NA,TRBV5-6,CASSLQGPNYGYTF,TGTGCCAGCAGCTTACAGGGGCCTAACTATGGCTACACCTTC
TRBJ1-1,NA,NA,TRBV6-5,CASSYTHLMNTEAFF,TGTGCCAGCAGTTACACACATCTCATGAACACTGAAGCTTTCTTT
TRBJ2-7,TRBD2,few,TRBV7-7,CASSPSGGGSYEQYF,TGTGCTAGCAGCCCCTCTGGCGGGGGATCCTACGAGCAGTACTTC
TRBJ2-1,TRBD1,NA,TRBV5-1,CASSQTGGAYNEQFF,TGCGCCAGCAGCCAGACAGGGGGGGCATACAATGAGCAGTTCTTC
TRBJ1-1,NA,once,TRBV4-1,CASSQEREQGAFF,TGCGCCAGCAGCCAAGAGCGAGAGCAGGGGGCTTTCTTT
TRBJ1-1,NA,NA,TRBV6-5,CASRTGSRSTEAFF,TGTGCCAGCAGAACAGGGTCCCGGAGCACTGAAGCTTTCTTT
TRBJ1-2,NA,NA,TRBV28,CASSLPGVGYTF,TGTGCCAGCAGTTTACCAGGGGTCGGCTACACCTTC
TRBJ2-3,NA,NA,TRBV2,CASWEDSPSTDTQYF,TGTGCCAGCTGGGAGGACAGTCCTAGCACAGATACGCAGTATTTT
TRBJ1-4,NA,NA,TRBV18,CASSPAATNEKLFF,TGTGCCAGCTCACCTGCGGCAACTAATGAAAAACTGTTTTTT
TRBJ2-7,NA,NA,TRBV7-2,CASSSDRSSYEQYF,TGTGCCAGCAGCTCCGACAGGAGCTCCTACGAGCAGTACTTC
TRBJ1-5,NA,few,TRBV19,CASSIWGYSNQPQHF,TGTGCCAGTAGTATTTGGGGCTATAGCAATCAGCCCCAGCATTTT
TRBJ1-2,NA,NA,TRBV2,CASSATDRTFDTF,TGTGCCAGCAGTGCCACCGACAGGACTTTCGACACCTTC
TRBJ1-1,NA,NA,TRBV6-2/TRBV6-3,CASSFGTIRAFF,TGTGCCAGCAGTTTTGGGACAATTAGGGCTTTCTTT
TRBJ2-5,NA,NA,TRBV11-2,CASSRQTQYF,TGTGCCAGCAGCAGGCAGACCCAGTACTTC
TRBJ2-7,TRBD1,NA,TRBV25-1,CASSEEGGVQYF,TGTGCCAGCAGTGAAGAAGGGGGCGTGCAGTACTTC
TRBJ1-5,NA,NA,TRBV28,CASSLSPGPSYNQPQHF,TGTGCCAGCAGTTTATCCCCCGGACCCAGTTACAATCAGCCCCAGCATTTT
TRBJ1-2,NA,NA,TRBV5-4,CASSLASGDLNYGYTF,TGTGCCAGCAGCTTGGCCTCAGGGGACTTGAACTATGGCTACACCTTC
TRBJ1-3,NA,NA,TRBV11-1,CASSWIMGASGNTIYF,TGTGCCAGCAGCTGGATTATGGGCGCATCTGGAAACACCATATATTTT
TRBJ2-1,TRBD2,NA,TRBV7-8,CASSLISSGGAGEQFF,TGTGCCAGCAGCTTAATTTCCAGCGGGGGGGCCGGTGAGCAGTTCTTC